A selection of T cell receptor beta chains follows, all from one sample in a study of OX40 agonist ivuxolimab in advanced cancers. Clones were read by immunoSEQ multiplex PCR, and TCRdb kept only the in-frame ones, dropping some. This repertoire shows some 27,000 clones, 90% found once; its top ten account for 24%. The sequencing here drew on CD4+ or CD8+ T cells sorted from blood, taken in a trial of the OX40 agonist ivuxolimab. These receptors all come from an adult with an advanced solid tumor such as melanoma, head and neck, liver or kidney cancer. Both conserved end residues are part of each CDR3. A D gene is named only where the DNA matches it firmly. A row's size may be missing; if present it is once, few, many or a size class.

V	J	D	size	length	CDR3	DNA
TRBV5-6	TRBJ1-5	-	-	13	CASSLGRGQPQHF	TGTGCCAGCAGCTTGGGGAGGGGCCAGCCCCAGCATTTT
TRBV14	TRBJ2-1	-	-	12	CASSLFGNEQFF	TGTGCCAGCAGCCTTTTCGGCAATGAGCAGTTCTTC
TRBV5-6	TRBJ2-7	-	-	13	CASSLDGSNEQYF	TGTGCCAGCAGCTTGGACGGGAGCAACGAGCAGTACTTC
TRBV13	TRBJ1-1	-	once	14	CASSLSSENTEAFF	TGTGCCAGCAGCTTAAGTTCAGAGAACACTGAAGCTTTCTTT
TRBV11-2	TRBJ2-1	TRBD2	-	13	CASWLAGGGEQFF	TGTGCCAGCTGGCTAGCGGGAGGGGGTGAGCAGTTCTTC
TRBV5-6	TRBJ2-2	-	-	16	CASSLESTWNTGELFF	TGTGCCAGCAGCTTGGAGTCTACCTGGAACACCGGGGAGCTGTTTTTT
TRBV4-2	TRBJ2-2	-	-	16	CASSQEFLGIGGELFF	TGTGCCAGCAGCCAAGAGTTTCTGGGTATTGGCGGGGAGCTGTTTTTT
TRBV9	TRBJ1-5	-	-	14	CASSSGAFGQPQHF	TGTGCCAGCAGCTCCGGGGCTTTCGGACAGCCCCAGCATTTT
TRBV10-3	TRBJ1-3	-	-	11	CAVPQGNTIYF	TGTGCCGTCCCACAAGGAAACACCATATATTTT
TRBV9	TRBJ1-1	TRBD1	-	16	CASSAQDRGLNTEAFF	TGTGCCAGCAGCGCTCAAGACAGGGGGTTGAACACTGAAGCTTTCTTT
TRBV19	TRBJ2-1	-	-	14	CASTITHMANEQFF	TGTGCCAGTACTATTACTCACATGGCCAATGAGCAGTTCTTC